This T cell receptor beta chain is from a study of metastatic and nonmetastatic thyroid tumors. Study context: Thyroid patients, malignant and benign, had repertoires compared across blood and tumor or nodule tissue.

This clone was recorded at least ten times. The length of the CDR3 is 14 residues. From germline, CDR1 is MDHEN and CDR2 SYDVKM. J gave up 9 bases and V 10 bases, and 18 bases lay outside the gene matches. Every patient underwent thyroid surgery untreated. MiXCR reprocessed the PCR reads for TCRdb. Of tens of thousands of clones listed, roughly 13% are singletons. Specimen: blood. This TCR derives from a female donor with papillary thyroid cancer or a benign thyroid nodule (not recorded which). Some clones in this sample may be carry-over from other donors' samples. This chain links TRBV28 with TRBJ2-7; TRBD1 matches 7 bases. CDR3 region: CATGSRTGGSRQYF. CDR3 bases: TGTGCCACTGGAAGTCGGACAGGTGGTTCCAGGCAGTACTTC.